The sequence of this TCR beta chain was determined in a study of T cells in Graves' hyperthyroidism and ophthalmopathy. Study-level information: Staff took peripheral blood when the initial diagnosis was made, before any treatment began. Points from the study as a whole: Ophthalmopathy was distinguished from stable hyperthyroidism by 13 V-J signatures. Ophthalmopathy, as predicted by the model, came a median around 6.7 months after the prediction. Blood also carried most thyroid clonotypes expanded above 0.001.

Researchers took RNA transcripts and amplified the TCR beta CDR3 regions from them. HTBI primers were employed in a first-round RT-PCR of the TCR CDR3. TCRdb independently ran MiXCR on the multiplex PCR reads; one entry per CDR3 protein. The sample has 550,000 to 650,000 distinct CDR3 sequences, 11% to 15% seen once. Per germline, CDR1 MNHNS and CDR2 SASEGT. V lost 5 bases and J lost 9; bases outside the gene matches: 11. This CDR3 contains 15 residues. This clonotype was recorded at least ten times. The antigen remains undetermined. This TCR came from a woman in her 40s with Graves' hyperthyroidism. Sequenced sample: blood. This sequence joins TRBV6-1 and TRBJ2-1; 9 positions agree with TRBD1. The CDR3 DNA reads TGTGCCAGCAGTTCTGGGGGACAGGGATCCACTGAGCAGTTCTTC. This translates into CASSSGGQGSTEQFF.